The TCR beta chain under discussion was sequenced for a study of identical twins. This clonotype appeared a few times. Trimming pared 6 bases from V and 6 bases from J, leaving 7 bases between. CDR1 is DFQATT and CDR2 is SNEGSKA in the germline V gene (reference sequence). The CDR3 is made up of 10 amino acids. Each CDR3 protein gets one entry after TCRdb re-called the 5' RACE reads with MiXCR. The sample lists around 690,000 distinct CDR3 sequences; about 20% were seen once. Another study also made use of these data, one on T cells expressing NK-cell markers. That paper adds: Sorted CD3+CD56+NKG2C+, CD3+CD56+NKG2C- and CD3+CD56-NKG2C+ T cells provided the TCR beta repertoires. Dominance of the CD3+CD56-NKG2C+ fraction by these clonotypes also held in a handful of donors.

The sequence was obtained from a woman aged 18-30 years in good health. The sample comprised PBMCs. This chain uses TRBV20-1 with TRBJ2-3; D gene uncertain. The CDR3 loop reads CSASVDTQYF. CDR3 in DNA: TGCAGTGCCAGCGTCGATACGCAGTATTTT.